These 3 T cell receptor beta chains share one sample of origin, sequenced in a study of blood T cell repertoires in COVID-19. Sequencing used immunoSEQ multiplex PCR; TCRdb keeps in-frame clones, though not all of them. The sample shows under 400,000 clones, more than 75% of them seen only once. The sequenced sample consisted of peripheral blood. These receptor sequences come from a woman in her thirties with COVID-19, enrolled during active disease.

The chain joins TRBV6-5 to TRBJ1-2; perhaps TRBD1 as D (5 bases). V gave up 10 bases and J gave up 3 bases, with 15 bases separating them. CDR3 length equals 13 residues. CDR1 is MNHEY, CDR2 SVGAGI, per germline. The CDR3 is CATCSTADYGYTF. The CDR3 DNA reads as TGTGCCACCTGCTCGACAGCCGACTATGGCTACACCTTC.

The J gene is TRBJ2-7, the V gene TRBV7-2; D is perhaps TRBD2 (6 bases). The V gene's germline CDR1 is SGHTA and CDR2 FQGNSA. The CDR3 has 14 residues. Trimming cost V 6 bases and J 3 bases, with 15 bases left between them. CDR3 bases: TGTGCCAGCAGTTTGGGGCTGGGACTCTACGAGCAGTACTTC. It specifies CASSLGLGLYEQYF.

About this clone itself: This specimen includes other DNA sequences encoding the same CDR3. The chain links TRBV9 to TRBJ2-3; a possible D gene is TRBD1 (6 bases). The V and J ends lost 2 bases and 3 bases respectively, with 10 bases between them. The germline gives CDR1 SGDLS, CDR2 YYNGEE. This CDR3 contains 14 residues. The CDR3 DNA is TGTGCCAGCAGCGTTGAGGGGGTAACAGATACGCAGTATTTT. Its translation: CASSVEGVTDTQYF.